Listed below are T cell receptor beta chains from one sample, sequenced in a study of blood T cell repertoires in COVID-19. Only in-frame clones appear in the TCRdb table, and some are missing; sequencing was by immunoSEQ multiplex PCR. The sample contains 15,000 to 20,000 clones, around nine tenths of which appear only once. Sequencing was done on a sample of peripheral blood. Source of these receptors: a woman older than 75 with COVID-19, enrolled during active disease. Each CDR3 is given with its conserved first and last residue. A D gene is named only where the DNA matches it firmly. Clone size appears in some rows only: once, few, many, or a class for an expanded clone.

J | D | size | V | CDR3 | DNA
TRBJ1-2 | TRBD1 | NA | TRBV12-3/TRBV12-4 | CASKSDRGWSYTF | TGTGCCAGCAAATCCGACAGGGGATGGAGCTACACCTTC
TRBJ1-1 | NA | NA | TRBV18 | CASLFAVDTEAFF | TGTGCCAGCCTCTTCGCGGTTGACACTGAAGCTTTCTTT
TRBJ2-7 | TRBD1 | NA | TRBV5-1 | CASSLMGDRDYEQYF | TGCGCCAGCAGCTTGATGGGGGACAGGGACTACGAGCAGTACTTC
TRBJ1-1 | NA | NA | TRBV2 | CASSEIRTGPEAFF | TGTGCCAGCAGTGAAATAAGAACGGGTCCTGAAGCTTTCTTT
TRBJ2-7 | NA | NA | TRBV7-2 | CASSSRGYEQYF | TGTGCCAGCAGCTCCCGCGGGTACGAGCAGTACTTC
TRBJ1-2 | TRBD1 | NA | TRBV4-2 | CASSQSAGGNYGYTF | TGTGCCAGCAGCCAATCGGCAGGGGGGAACTATGGCTACACCTTC
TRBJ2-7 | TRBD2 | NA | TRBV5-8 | CASTSGGLDYEQYF | TGTGCCAGCACTTCGGGGGGTCTTGACTACGAGCAGTACTTC
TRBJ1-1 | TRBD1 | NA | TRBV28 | CASSLYRTGNTEAFF | TGTGCCAGCAGTCTATACCGGACAGGGAACACTGAAGCTTTCTTT
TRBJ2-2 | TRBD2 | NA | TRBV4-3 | CASSPELARALNTGELFF | TGCGCCAGCAGCCCCGAACTAGCGAGAGCCTTGAACACCGGGGAGCTGTTTTTT
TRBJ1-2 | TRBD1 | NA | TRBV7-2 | CASSLIAPQTGNYGYTF | TGTGCCAGCAGCTTGATAGCCCCGCAGACAGGGAACTATGGCTACACCTTC
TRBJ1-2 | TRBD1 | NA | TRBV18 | CASSPPRTGNYGYTF | TGTGCCAGCTCACCACCCCGGACAGGGAACTATGGCTACACCTTC
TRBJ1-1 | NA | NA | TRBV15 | CATSRGGGSTEAFF | TGTGCCACCAGCAGAGGGGGGGGTAGCACTGAAGCTTTCTTT
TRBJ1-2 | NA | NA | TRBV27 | CASSLSSGYYGYTF | TGTGCCAGCAGCCTATCCTCAGGGTACTATGGCTACACCTTC
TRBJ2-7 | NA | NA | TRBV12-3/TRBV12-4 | CASSLGAYEQYF | TGTGCCAGCAGTTTGGGGGCTTACGAGCAGTACTTC
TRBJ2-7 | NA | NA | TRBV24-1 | CATIETGYYEQYF | TGTGCCACCATCGAGACAGGTTACTACGAGCAGTACTTC
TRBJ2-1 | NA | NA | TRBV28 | CASSSTYNEQFF | TGTGCCAGCAGTTCTACCTACAATGAGCAGTTCTTC
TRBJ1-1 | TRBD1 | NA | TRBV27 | CASSPIAGQGGFGMNTEAFF | TGTGCCAGCAGTCCGATCGCTGGACAGGGCGGGTTTGGGATGAACACTGAAGCTTTCTTT
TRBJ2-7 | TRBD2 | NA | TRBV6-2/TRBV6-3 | CASNPTSLRFYEQYF | TGTGCCAGCAACCCGACTAGCTTACGATTCTACGAGCAGTACTTC
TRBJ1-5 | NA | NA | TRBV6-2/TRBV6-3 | CASSLQGRGNQPQHF | TGTGCCAGCAGTCTCCAGGGAAGGGGGAATCAGCCCCAGCATTTT
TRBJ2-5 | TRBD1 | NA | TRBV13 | CASSIFTGARYQETQYF | TGTGCCAGCAGCATTTTTACAGGGGCCCGTTATCAAGAGACCCAGTACTTC
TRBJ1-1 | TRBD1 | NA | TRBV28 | CASRSRQGGNTEAFF | TGTGCCAGCAGGTCAAGACAGGGTGGGAACACTGAAGCTTTCTTT
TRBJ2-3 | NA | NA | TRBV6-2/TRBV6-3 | CASSLSLTDTQYF | TGTGCCAGCAGTTTGTCTCTCACAGATACGCAGTATTTT
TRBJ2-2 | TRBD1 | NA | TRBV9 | CASSLRQGTTGELFF | TGTGCCAGCAGCCTACGACAGGGGACCACCGGGGAGCTGTTTTTT
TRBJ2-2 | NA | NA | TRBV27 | CASSRNTGELFF | TGTGCCAGCAGCAGGAATACCGGGGAGCTGTTTTTT
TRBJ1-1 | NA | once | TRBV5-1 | CASSSVGGAAMNTEAFF | TGCGCCAGCAGCTCCGTAGGGGGGGCAGCGATGAACACTGAAGCTTTCTTT
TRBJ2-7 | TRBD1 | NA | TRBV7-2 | CASSTRTGGEQYF | TGTGCCAGCAGCACGAGGACAGGGGGTGAGCAGTACTTC
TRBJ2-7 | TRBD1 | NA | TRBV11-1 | CASSLVNGDSTEQYF | TGTGCCAGCAGCTTAGTAAACGGGGACAGTACGGAGCAGTACTTC
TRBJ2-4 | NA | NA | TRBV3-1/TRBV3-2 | CASSPITRAGAAKNIQYF | TGTGCCAGCAGCCCTATCACCAGGGCAGGGGCAGCCAAAAACATTCAGTACTTC